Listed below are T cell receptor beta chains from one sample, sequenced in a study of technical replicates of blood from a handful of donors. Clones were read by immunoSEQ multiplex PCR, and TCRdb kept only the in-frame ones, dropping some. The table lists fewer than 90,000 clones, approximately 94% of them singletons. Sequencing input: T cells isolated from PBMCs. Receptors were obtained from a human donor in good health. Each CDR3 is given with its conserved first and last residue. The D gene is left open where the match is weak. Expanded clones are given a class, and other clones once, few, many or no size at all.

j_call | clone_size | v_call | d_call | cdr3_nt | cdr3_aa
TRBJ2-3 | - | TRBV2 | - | TGTGCCAGCAGTGAAGAGGTTCGTGGAGGTTCGCCGCGTTTT | CASSEEVRGGSPRF
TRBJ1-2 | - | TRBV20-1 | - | TGCAGTGCACCGGGGGAAGGCTACACCTTC | CSAPGEGYTF
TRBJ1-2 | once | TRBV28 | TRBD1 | TGTGCCAGCAGTATTACAGGGGCGGATGGCTACACCTTC | CASSITGADGYTF
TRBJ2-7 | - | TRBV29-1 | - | TGCAGCGTTGAGCTTGAGGCCCCCTCCTACGAGCAGTACTTC | CSVELEAPSYEQYF
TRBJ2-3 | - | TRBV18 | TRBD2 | TGTGCCAGCTCAGTGGGACTAGCGGGGAGCACAGATACGCAGTATTTT | CASSVGLAGSTDTQYF
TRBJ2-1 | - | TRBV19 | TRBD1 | TGTGCCAGTAGTATCAACCTTTGGGGACAGGCGACCTACAATGAGCAGTTCTTC | CASSINLWGQATYNEQFF
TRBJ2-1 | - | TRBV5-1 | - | TGCGCCAGCAGCGGCTCTAGCCTGAGCTCCTACAATGAGCAGTTCTTC | CASSGSSLSSYNEQFF
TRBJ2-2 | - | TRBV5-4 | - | TGTGCCAGCAGCTTGGGAGCGAACACCGGGGAGCTGTTTTTT | CASSLGANTGELFF
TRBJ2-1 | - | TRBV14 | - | TGTGCCAGCAGCCAAGGGCAGCGCAGCTCCCATCGACTATACAATGAGCAGTTCTTC | CASSQGQRSSHRLYNEQFF
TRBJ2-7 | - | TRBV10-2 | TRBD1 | TGCGCCAGCAGTTCGGGACAGGGCTACGAGCAGTACTTC | CASSSGQGYEQYF
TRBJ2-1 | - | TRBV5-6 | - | TGTGCCAGCAGCTTGGTGCCACGCGATGAGCAGTTCTTC | CASSLVPRDEQFF
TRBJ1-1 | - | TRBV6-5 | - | TGTGCCAGCGGAAAGCAGGGTGGGGCTTTCTTT | CASGKQGGAFF
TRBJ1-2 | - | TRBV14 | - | TGTGCCAGCAGCCAGTATCTCCCTTCCGGCTATGGCTACACCTTC | CASSQYLPSGYGYTF
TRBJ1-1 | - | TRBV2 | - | TGTGCCAGCAGAGGACAGTGGAACACTGAAGCTTTCTTT | CASRGQWNTEAFF
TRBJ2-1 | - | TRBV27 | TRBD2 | TGTGCCAGCAGTTTATCAATAGCGGGTGAGCAGTTCTTC | CASSLSIAGEQFF
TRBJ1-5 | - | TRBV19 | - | TGTGCCAGTAGTATAACATCCAGGGCACCTCGGAATCAGCCCCAGCATTTT | CASSITSRAPRNQPQHF
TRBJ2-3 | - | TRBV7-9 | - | TGTGCCAGCAGCTTTTACGGTGCCAGCACAGATACGCAGTATTTT | CASSFYGASTDTQYF
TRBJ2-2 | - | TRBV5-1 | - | TGCGCCAGCAGCTTGGTAGGCCGGGGAGGGGAGCTGTTTTTT | CASSLVGRGGELFF
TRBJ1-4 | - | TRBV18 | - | TGTGCCAGCTCACCCAATTACTTCACCGGGACACCGGGGGAAAAACTGTTTTTT | CASSPNYFTGTPGEKLFF
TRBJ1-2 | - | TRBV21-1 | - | TGTGCCACTAAGACGAAAGGGGGCTGTGGCTACACCTTC | CATKTKGGCGYTF
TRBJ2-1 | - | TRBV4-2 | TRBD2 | TGTGCCAGCAGCGGGACTAGCGGGATCGGGAGGTCCTACAATGAGCAGTTCTTC | CASSGTSGIGRSYNEQFF
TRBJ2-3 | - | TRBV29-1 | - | TGCAGCGTTGTCGGACCACTAGCAGATACGCAGTATTTT | CSVVGPLADTQYF
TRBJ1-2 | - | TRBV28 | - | TGTGCCAGCACCTTACCAGGGGACATTAACTATGGCTACACCTTC | CASTLPGDINYGYTF
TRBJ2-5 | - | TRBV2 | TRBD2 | TGTGCCAGCAGTGAAGGGACTAGCGGGGGGCCACAAGAGACCCAGTACTTC | CASSEGTSGGPQETQYF
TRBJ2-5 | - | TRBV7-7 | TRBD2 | TGTGCCAGCAGCTTAGGACTAGCGGGAGCGGGTGAGACCCAGTACTTC | CASSLGLAGAGETQYF
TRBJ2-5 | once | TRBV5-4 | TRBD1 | TGTGCCAGCAGCTCTGGTGGGGACAGTTCGGAGACCCAGTACTTC | CASSSGGDSSETQYF
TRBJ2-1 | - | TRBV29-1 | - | TGCAGCGCTCGTACACCCACCTACAATGAGCAGTTCTTC | CSARTPTYNEQFF
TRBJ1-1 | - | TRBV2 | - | TGTGCCAGCAGTGGACTTCAGAACACTGAAGCTTTCTTT | CASSGLQNTEAFF
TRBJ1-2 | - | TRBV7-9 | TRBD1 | TGTGCCAGCAGCCCCCGAAATGAGGGACAGGGCGGCTACACCTTC | CASSPRNEGQGGYTF
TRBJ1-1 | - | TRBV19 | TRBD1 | TGTGCCAGTAGTCCTCGACAGGGGGCGACTGAAGCTTTCTTT | CASSPRQGATEAFF
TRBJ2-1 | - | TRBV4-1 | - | TGCGCCAGCAGCCATTTAGTTGAGCAGTTCTTC | CASSHLVEQFF
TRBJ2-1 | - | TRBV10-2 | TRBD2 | TGCGCCAGCAGTGAAGCGGGGGGGCTCAATGAGCAGTTCTTC | CASSEAGGLNEQFF
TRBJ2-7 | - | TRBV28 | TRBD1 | TGTGCCAGCAGTTCCCGGGACAGCCACTACGAGCAGTACTTC | CASSSRDSHYEQYF
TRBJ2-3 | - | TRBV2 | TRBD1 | TGTGCCACACAGAGGGACAGGGGCACAGATACGCAGTATTTT | CATQRDRGTDTQYF
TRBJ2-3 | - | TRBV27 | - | TGTGCCAGCAGTTTAAGTCGGAGACCCACAGATACGCAGTATTTT | CASSLSRRPTDTQYF
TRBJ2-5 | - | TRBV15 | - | TGTGCCACCAGCAGAGAGAGGGTTCGAGGCGAGACCCAGTACTTC | CATSRERVRGETQYF
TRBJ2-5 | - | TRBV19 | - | TGTGCCAGTAGTATTGTAGGGGCCCAGGAGACCCAGTACTTC | CASSIVGAQETQYF
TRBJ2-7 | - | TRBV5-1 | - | TGCGCCAGCAGCGTTGACAGTTACGAGCAGTACTTC | CASSVDSYEQYF
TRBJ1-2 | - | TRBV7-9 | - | TGTGCCGTTCCCCATCCAGGGCACTATGGCTACACCTTC | CAVPHPGHYGYTF
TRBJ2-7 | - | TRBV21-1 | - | TGTGCCAGCAGCAAAATCCCCCCAGGCTCCTACGAGCAGTACTTC | CASSKIPPGSYEQYF
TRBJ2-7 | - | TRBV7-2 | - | TGTGCCAGCAGCGGAACCCGCGGGACTGATTTCTACGAGCAGTACTTC | CASSGTRGTDFYEQYF
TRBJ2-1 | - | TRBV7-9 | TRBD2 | TGTGCCAGCAGCTTAGGACTAGCGGGGTCTGAGCAGTTCTTC | CASSLGLAGSEQFF
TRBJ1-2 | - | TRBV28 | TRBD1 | TGTGCCAGCAGTTTTGGACAGGTCTTCTATGGCTACACCTTC | CASSFGQVFYGYTF